This T cell receptor (beta chain) is drawn from a study of beta chain features in type 1 diabetes. Study-level information: Age, gender and cell yields were similar between patients and healthy donors. General study findings and limits: Patients and controls would share equally any PCR tilt toward shorter templates. Comparison showed that naive, central memory and Treg TCRB repertoires appeared more similar among patients than among healthy donors.

Trimming took 3 bases from V and 7 from J, leaving 13 bases between them. This CDR3 has 14 amino acids. Per the germline V gene, CDR1 is SGDLS and CDR2 is YYNGEE. Comments on this clone: Its antigen is not identified.

Of the isolated RNA, all was reverse transcribed, and so the sequenced material was expressed TCRB transcripts. Sequencing of naive, central memory and regulatory T cell samples gave an average of around 3.6 million reads. The repertoire was sequenced with immunoSEQ multiplex PCR; TCRdb's copy has only in-frame clones and lacks some. The sample carries almost 350,000 clones, 7% to 9% recorded once. The sequenced material came from central memory CD4+ T cells from blood. The V and J genes are TRBV9 and TRBJ2-2; D remains ambiguous. The TCR comes from a woman aged 18-29 years in good health. This CDR3 reads CASSASPYYGELFF. The CDR3, as DNA: TGTGCCAGCAGCGCCTCACCTTACTACGGGGAGCTGTTTTTT.